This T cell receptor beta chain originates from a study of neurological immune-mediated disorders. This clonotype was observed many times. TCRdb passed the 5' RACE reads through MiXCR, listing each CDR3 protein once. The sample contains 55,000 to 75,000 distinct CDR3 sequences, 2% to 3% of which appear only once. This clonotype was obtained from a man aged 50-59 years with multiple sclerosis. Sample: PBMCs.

This CDR3 is CASSLVAGQVANQPQHF. The CDR3 nucleotides read TGTGCCAGCAGCTTAGTGGCCGGACAGGTGGCGAATCAGCCCCAGCATTTT. The J gene is TRBJ1-5, the V gene TRBV7-8; the match to TRBD1 covers 7 bases. From germline, CDR1 is SGHVS and CDR2 FQNEAQ. J was trimmed by 4 bases and V by 1 base; bases with no gene match: 10. There are 17 residues in the CDR3.